This T cell receptor beta chain stems from a study of shared clonotypes between healthy human individuals. About the study: The study drew on a couple of women and a few men aged 18 to 49 as donors. CD4 naive and memory got three plates each, CD8 naive two, CD8 memory one. Study-wide points: When compared with the clonotypes that were shared by all four sorted-subset donors, the non-shared clonotypes turned out to have lower generation probabilities.

Germline CDR1 and CDR2: SGHTA and FQGNSA. Trimming at V came to 2 bases and at J to 4 bases, leaving 7 bases not matched to a gene. This CDR3 is 15 amino acids long. Genomic DNA from each subset was divided evenly over several immunoSEQ plates. TCRdb keeps only in-frame clones here, not all; method: immunoSEQ multiplex PCR. The table includes about 2.4 million clones, more than 80% detected once. Points on this clone: Its antigen is undetermined.

The TCR sequence derives from a man between 18 and 29 years old in good health. The genes are TRBV7-2 and TRBJ1-1; 7 nucleotides align to TRBD1. The source material was naive CD4+ T cells sorted from blood. Noted subset: CD45RA+ positively selected. The CDR3 reads CASSLIPGGATEAFF. The CDR3, as DNA: TGTGCCAGCAGCTTAATCCCAGGGGGAGCCACTGAAGCTTTCTTT.